The clone carrying this T cell receptor beta chain was recorded a few times. This sample was included in a study of breast tumors, draining lymph nodes, adjacent tissues. Axillary draining lymph nodes of breast cancer patients supplied the node samples. TCRdb reprocessed the multiplex PCR reads via MiXCR and lists one record per CDR3 protein. The table lists about 220,000 distinct CDR3 sequences, roughly a third of them singletons. The CDR3 is made up of 15 amino acids. The germline V gene encodes CDR1 MNHEY and CDR2 SMNVEV (reference sequence). The germline V and J ends were trimmed by 6 bases and 2 bases, with 14 bases remaining between them.

The sequencing sample was made of axillary lymph node tissue. The chain couples TRBV27 to TRBJ2-1, with D possibly matching TRBD2 (5 bases). This sequence was found in a female donor with breast cancer. Some clones in this sample may be carry-over from other donors' samples. CDR3 coding DNA: TGTGCCAGCAGCCAACCCACTAGTACCTACAATGAGCAGTTCTTC. Translation: CASSQPTSTYNEQFF.